The 12 T cell receptor beta chains below all came from one sample that was sequenced in a study of blood T cell repertoires in COVID-19. Measured with immunoSEQ multiplex PCR; TCRdb has only the in-frame clones, and not every one. The data contain about 140,000 clones, 80% to 85% of them singletons. The sample comprised peripheral blood. These receptors all come from a human donor in a cohort sampled during active COVID-19.

This clone was seen just once. V usage is TRBV5-1 and J usage is TRBJ2-3, with unresolved D. CDR1 SGHRS and CDR2 YFSETQ come from the germline V gene. Trimming removed 2 bases at V and 0 bases at J, with 7 bases between. The CDR3 totals 14 residues. The CDR3 DNA follows: TGCGCCAGCAGCTTCACTGCTAGCACAGATACGCAGTATTTT. Its protein is CASSFTASTDTQYF.

The chain uses TRBV7-3 and TRBJ2-3, with 10 bases aligning to TRBD1. Per germline, CDR1 SGHTA and CDR2 FQGTGA. This CDR3 is built from 14 residues. The J segment lost 4 bases and the V segment lost 3 bases, leaving 1 base of the junction unmatched. This CDR3 is CASSFGTGADTQYF. The DNA for the CDR3 is TGTGCCAGCAGCTTCGGGACAGGGGCAGATACGCAGTATTTT.

The chain carries TRBV5-4 and TRBJ2-4; 11 positions match TRBD2. Germline V lookup: CDR1 SGHNT, CDR2 YYREEE (reference sequence). The CDR3 runs 14 residues. J was trimmed by 9 bases and V by 4 bases; bases with no gene match: 6. CDR3 DNA: TGTGCCAGCAGCAAACTAGCGGGGGACGGCATTCAGTACTTC. It specifies CASSKLAGDGIQYF.

The chain has TRBV3-1 (or the pseudogene TRBV3-2) and TRBJ2-7, with D perhaps matching TRBD1 (5 bases). The CDR3 contains 11 residues. The V gene lost 6 bases and the J gene lost 3 bases, with 6 bases spanning the gap. The germline gives CDR1 LGHDT, CDR2 YNNKEL (reference sequence). CDR3 bases: TGTGCCAGCAGTGACAGCTACGAGCAGTACTTC. Protein product: CASSDSYEQYF.

The V and J genes are TRBV7-3 and TRBJ1-2, with TRBD1 matching 8 bases. Germline values: CDR1 SGHTA, CDR2 FQGTGA. After removal of 5 bases from V and 5 bases from J, the junction contained 10 bases not matched to a gene. This CDR3 spans 15 amino acids. The CDR3: CASSAAGQGRYGYTF. The CDR3 DNA reads as TGTGCCAGCAGCGCCGCCGGACAGGGACGGTATGGCTACACCTTC.

In the case of this clone: One junction end does not reproduce the germline sequence, and a read error may be involved. This chain links TRBV7-7 with TRBJ2-7; TRBD2 is a possible D gene (8 bases). The CDR3 extends over 16 amino acids. CDR1 and CDR2 from the germline V gene are SSHAT and FNYEAQ (reference sequence). CDR3 amino acids: CASSPHGGAGGYEQYF. CDR3 DNA: TGTGCTAGCAGCCCCCACGGGGGGGCAGGGGGCTACGAGCAGTACTTC.

The rearrangement joins TRBV6-5 to TRBJ2-1; 11 positions agree with TRBD2. Trimming at V came to 0 bases and at J to 6 bases, leaving 4 bases not matched to a gene. Germline loops: CDR1 MNHEY, CDR2 SVGAGI. This CDR3 region has 16 residues. CDR3 sequence: CASSYSSGGGGNEQFF. In DNA form, the CDR3 reads TGTGCCAGCAGTTACTCTAGCGGGGGGGGCGGCAATGAGCAGTTCTTC.

J is TRBJ1-6 and V is TRBV6-5; tentatively, D is TRBD1 (5 bases). CDR1 is MNHEY and CDR2 is SVGAGI in the germline V gene. The CDR3 runs to 15 residues. The ends were cut back, 5 bases at V and 10 bases at J, with 18 bases in the middle. CDR3 residues: CASSMKGNVGSPLHF. In DNA, the CDR3 is TGTGCCAGCAGTATGAAGGGGAATGTGGGGTCACCCCTCCACTTT.

The chain uses TRBV28 and TRBJ2-7; a possible D gene is TRBD2 (5 bases). V was trimmed by 6 bases and J by 7 bases, leaving 22 bases between them. CDR3 length: 15 residues. Germline V gives CDR1 MDHEN, CDR2 SYDVKM. CDR3 sequence reads: CASSYTGSLHQEQYF. Here the CDR3 DNA reads TGTGCCAGCAGCTATACGGGATCCCTTCACCAGGAGCAGTACTTC.

This clone was seen only once. The chain recombines TRBV7-2 with TRBJ1-2; no reliable D call. The CDR3 is made up of 15 amino acids. Germline assignment: CDR1 SGHTA and CDR2 FQGNSA. Trimming pared 4 bases from V and 8 bases from J, leaving 20 bases between. DNA of the CDR3: TGTGCCAGCAGCTCGCCCCCGGACGGAGGGAGAGGCTACACCTTC. Its translation is CASSSPPDGGRGYTF.

This chain joins TRBV6-5 and TRBJ2-5; D may be TRBD1 (5 bases). The CDR3 runs 12 residues. With 11 bases removed from V and 3 bases from J, the gap between germline ends came to 13 bases. Germline V gene lookup returns CDR1 MNHEY and CDR2 SVGAGI. CDR3 amino acids: CAGADPKETQYF. The CDR3 bases are TGTGCCGGGGCGGACCCTAAAGAGACCCAGTACTTC.

The genes are TRBV2 and TRBJ2-1; TRBD1 matches 10 bases. Germline loops: CDR1 SNHLY, CDR2 FYNNEI. The V gene end was trimmed by 7 bases and the J gene end by 7 bases; junction bases not matched to a gene: 4. The CDR3 is 13 amino acids. The CDR3 sequence: CASTGQGRNEQFF. Written as DNA, the CDR3 is TGTGCCAGCACGGGACAGGGGAGGAATGAGCAGTTCTTC.